The T cell receptor beta chain under discussion was sequenced for a study of early T cells in non-severe SARS-CoV-2 infection. Turning to the study itself: Sequenced material consisted of bulk RNA (from unsorted whole blood), and chains were unpaired.

In this sample, this clonotype turned up a few times. The antigen is not known. Researchers attached unique molecular identifiers to individual cDNA molecules. TCRdb reprocessed the 5' RACE reads via MiXCR and lists one record per CDR3 protein. The table has approximately 74,000 distinct CDR3 sequences, roughly 13% seen once. General study points: The matching step, a VDJdb search, favored anti-spike CD8 responses and missed private and CD4 specificities.

What was sequenced was whole blood. This TCR derives from an adult who was a healthcare worker with PCR-confirmed SARS-CoV-2 infection or an uninfected control (not recorded which).

The DNA for the CDR3 is TGCAGTGCCGGAGAGGGAGAGACCCAGTACTTC. Protein sequence: CSAGEGETQYF. The chain links TRBV20-1 to TRBJ2-5; weak D call: TRBD2 (5 bases). Trimming cost V 6 bases and J 4 bases, with 9 bases left between them. Germline CDR1 and CDR2: DFQATT and SNEGSKA (reference sequence). The CDR3 contains 11 residues.